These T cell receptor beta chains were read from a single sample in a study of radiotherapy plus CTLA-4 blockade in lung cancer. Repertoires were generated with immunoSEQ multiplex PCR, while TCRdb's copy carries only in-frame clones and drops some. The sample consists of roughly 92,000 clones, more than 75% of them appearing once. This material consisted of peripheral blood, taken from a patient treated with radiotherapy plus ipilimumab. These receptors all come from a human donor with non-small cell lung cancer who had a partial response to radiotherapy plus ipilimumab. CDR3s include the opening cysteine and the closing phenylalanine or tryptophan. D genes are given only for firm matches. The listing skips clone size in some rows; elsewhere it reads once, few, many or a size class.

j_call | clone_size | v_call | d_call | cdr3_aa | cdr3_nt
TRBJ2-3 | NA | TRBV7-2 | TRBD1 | CASSYHRGTLSDTQYF | TGTGCCAGCAGCTACCACAGGGGGACTTTGTCAGATACGCAGTATTTT
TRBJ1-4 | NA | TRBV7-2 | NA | CASSVQGFEKLFF | TGTGCCAGCAGCGTACAGGGCTTTGAAAAACTGTTTTTT
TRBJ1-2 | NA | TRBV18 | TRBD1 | CASSRVRDRDGYTF | TGTGCCAGCTCTAGAGTCCGGGACAGAGATGGCTACACCTTC
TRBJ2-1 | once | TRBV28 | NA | CASSDRQEQFF | TGTGCCAGCAGTGATAGACAGGAGCAGTTCTTC
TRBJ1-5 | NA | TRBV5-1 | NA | CASSQDSLNQPQHF | TGCGCCAGCAGCCAGGACAGCTTAAATCAGCCCCAGCATTTT
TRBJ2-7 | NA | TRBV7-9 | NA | CASSGLPTYEQYF | TGTGCCAGCTCTGGCCTCCCGACCTACGAGCAGTACTTC
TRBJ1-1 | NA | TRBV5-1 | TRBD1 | CASSLTGDYPEAFF | TGCGCCAGCAGCCTGACAGGGGACTATCCTGAAGCTTTCTTT
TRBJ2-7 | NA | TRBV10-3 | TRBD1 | CAISATGTGSSYEQYF | TGTGCCATCAGTGCGACCGGGACAGGGTCGTCCTACGAGCAGTACTTC
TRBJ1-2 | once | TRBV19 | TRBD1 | CASRQQGYGYTF | TGTGCCAGTAGGCAACAGGGGTATGGCTACACCTTC
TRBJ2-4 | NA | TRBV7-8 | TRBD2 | CASSLRPSGSEDIQYF | TGTGCCAGCAGCTTAAGGCCTAGCGGGAGTGAGGACATTCAGTACTTC
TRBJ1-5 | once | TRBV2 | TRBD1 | CASSESGTGVAPQHF | TGTGCCAGCAGTGAATCCGGGACAGGGGTAGCGCCCCAGCATTTT
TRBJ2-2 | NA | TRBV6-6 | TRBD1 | CASRGQVNGELFF | TGTGCCAGCAGGGGACAGGTGAACGGGGAGCTGTTTTTT
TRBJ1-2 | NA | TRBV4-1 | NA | CASSRGTGGTYGYTF | TGCGCCAGCAGCCGGGGGACCGGGGGGACCTATGGCTACACCTTC
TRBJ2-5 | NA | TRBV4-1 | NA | CASSPRQGGETQYF | TGCGCCAGCAGCCCCCGACAGGGAGGCGAGACCCAGTACTTC
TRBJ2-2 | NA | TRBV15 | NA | CATSRGQVTGELFF | TGTGCCACCAGCAGAGGACAGGTCACCGGGGAGCTGTTTTTT
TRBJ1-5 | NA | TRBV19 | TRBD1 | CATSPGTGNQPQHF | TGTGCCACCTCCCCCGGGACAGGGAATCAGCCCCAGCATTTT
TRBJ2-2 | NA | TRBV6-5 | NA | CASRITGSNTGELFF | TGTGCCAGCAGGATCACAGGGTCGAACACCGGGGAGCTGTTTTTT
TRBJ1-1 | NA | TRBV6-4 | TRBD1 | CASSVEGASEAFF | TGTGCCAGCAGTGTGGAGGGGGCATCTGAAGCTTTCTTT
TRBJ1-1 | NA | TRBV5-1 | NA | CASSLARGRGDTEAFF | TGCGCCAGCAGCTTGGCGCGGGGGCGCGGGGACACTGAAGCTTTCTTT
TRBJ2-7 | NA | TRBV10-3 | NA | CAIRQGTANEQYF | TGTGCCATCAGACAGGGTACGGCGAACGAGCAGTACTTC
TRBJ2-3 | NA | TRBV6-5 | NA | CASSRGRYTDTQYF | TGTGCCAGCTCTCGGGGTCGGTACACAGATACGCAGTATTTT
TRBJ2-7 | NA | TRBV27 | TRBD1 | CASTWTGGSYEQYF | TGTGCCAGCACCTGGACAGGGGGATCCTACGAGCAGTACTTC
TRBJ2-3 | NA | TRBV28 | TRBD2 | CASSNPGLAPDTQYF | TGTGCCAGCTCCAACCCGGGACTAGCTCCTGATACGCAGTATTTT
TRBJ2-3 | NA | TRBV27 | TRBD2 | CASSFISGTDTQYF | TGTGCCAGCAGTTTCATTAGCGGGACAGATACGCAGTATTTT
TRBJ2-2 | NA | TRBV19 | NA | CASSIRSGTGELFF | TGTGCCAGTAGTATTCGGAGCGGCACCGGGGAGCTGTTTTTT